The 9 T cell receptor beta chains given below trace back to one sample, sequenced in a study of human T cells and chemical hapten exposure (dated by TCRdb to the early 2020s). The time point label here, explained by the study, means: healthy volunteer bleed at 2 weeks. Total RNA was extracted from unfractionated whole blood collected in Tempus Blood RNA tubes. To prepare the library, RACE was applied. The data were produced on a NextSeq 500. Clones were called with MiXCR by TCRdb after fastp trimmed the public reads at Q25, and only in-frame beta chains were retained. Identical CDR3 proteins give one entry, which carries the most common genes and DNA. The sample table contains 80,000 to 100,000 distinct CDR3 sequences; only one count was recorded for just under 9% of them. The top ten clonotypes cover about 3.1% of the sample. The sample taken for sequencing was whole blood. These receptors came from a female donor in good health. Some clones in this sample may be carry-over from other donors' samples.

The V and J genes are TRBV14 and TRBJ2-3; D gene uncertain. Deletions cut 1 base from V and 2 bases from J, with 7 bases between. The CDR3 is 14 residues long. Germline CDR1 is SGHDN and CDR2 is FVKESK. Here the CDR3 DNA reads TGTGCCAGCAGCCAAGTTCGGCCCACAGATACGCAGTATTTT. It specifies CASSQVRPTDTQYF.

The chain links TRBV29-1 to TRBJ1-1, with 8 bases aligning to TRBD1. In germline, CDR1 is SQVTM, CDR2 ANQGSEA. The CDR3 spans 13 residues. Trimming cost V 7 bases and J 5 bases; bases outside gene matches: 9. The CDR3 nucleotides are TGCAGCGGTATGCGAACAGGGGGAACTGAAGCTTTCTTT. Its translation: CSGMRTGGTEAFF.

In its sample, this clonotype was seen a few times. The V gene is TRBV20-1, the J gene TRBJ2-3, with 9 bases matching TRBD2. Losses at the gene ends were 2 bases for V and 3 bases for J; bases not matched to a gene: 12. The length of the CDR3 is 17 residues. CDR1 is DFQATT and CDR2 is SNEGSKA in the germline V gene (reference sequence). CDR3 region: CSARSSGRMSGTDTQYF. In nucleotides, the CDR3 is TGCAGTGCTAGATCCAGCGGGAGGATGAGCGGTACAGATACGCAGTATTTT.

Concerning this clonotype itself: The junction and the germline gene differ at one end; a read error may be behind it. This rearrangement joins TRBV5-5 to TRBJ2-1, with D tentatively TRBD2 (5 bases). This CDR3 has 12 amino acids. Germline loops: CDR1 SGHKS, CDR2 YYEKEE (reference sequence). The CDR3 region has the DNA TGTGCCAGCAGCCGATTTGGACTCCTTAGCGTCTTC. This codes for CASSRFGLLSVF.

This clonotype was recorded many times. The chain is built from TRBV3-1 and TRBJ1-6; D unresolved. Looked up from germline, CDR1 is LGHDT and CDR2 is YNNKEL (reference sequence). This CDR3 has 14 amino acids. V lost 1 base and J 9 bases, leaving 10 bases between the germline ends. The CDR3 region is CASSQAAVPSPLHF. Written as DNA, the CDR3 is TGTGCCAGCAGCCAAGCAGCGGTACCTTCACCCCTCCACTTT. The entire variable domain, with the rest obtained from reference TRBV3-1 and TRBJ1-6, is as follows: DTAVSQTPKYLVTQMGNDKSIKCEQNLGHDTMYWYKQDSKKFLKIMFSYNNKELIINETVPNRFSPKSPDKAHLNLHINSLELGDSAVYFCASSQAAVPSPLHFGNGTRLTVT.

This clonotype was seen ten or more times. The CDR3 loop reads CSATGAGTEAFF. CDR3 sequence (DNA): TGCAGTGCAACCGGGGCGGGCACTGAAGCTTTCTTT. V is TRBV20-1 and J is TRBJ1-1, with TRBD1 as a possible D gene (5 bases). The CDR3 sequence is 12 residues long. Germline V gene sequence: CDR1 DFQATT, CDR2 SNEGSKA (reference sequence). The ends were cut back, 6 bases at V and 4 bases at J, with 12 bases in the middle.

This clonotype was counted many times. The chain couples TRBV24-1 to TRBJ2-1; D possibly corresponds to TRBD1 (5 bases). This CDR3 contains 13 residues. Trimming shortened V by 3 bases and J by 8 bases, and 10 bases separated the two germline ends. Germline assignment: CDR1 KGHDR and CDR2 SFDVKD. The DNA of the CDR3 is TGTGCCACCAGTGATCTGACAGTTGATGAGCAGTTCTTC. It encodes CATSDLTVDEQFF.

In the case of this clonotype: A much larger clone lies one base from this, so it may be a read error. The rearrangement links TRBV6-5 to TRBJ2-5; D may be TRBD2 (6 bases). V lost 4 bases, J lost 5 bases, and 32 bases lay in between. Germline lookup yields CDR1 MNHEY and CDR2 SVGAGI. The CDR3 spans 20 residues. The CDR3 sequence is CASSSLQRTFLVGGGETQYF. The CDR3 nucleotides read TGTGCCAGCAGTTCCCTTCAGCGTACTTTTTTGGTGGGAGGAGGGGAGACCCAGTACTTC.

V usage is TRBV28 and J usage is TRBJ2-1; possibly TRBD2 for D (5 bases). Germline values: CDR1 MDHEN, CDR2 SYDVKM. V lost 10 bases and J 6 bases, leaving 13 bases between the germline ends. The CDR3 covers 12 residues. Here the CDR3 reads CAIGVLSNEQFF. The CDR3 region has the DNA TGTGCCATCGGGGTGCTAAGCAATGAGCAGTTCTTC. Complete variable domain (other parts from reference TRBV28 and TRBJ2-1): DVKVTQSSRYLVKRTGEKVFLECVQDMDHENMFWYRQDPGLGLRLIYFSYDVKMKEKGDIPEGYSVSREKKERFSLILESASTNQTSMYLCAIGVLSNEQFFGPGTRLTVL.